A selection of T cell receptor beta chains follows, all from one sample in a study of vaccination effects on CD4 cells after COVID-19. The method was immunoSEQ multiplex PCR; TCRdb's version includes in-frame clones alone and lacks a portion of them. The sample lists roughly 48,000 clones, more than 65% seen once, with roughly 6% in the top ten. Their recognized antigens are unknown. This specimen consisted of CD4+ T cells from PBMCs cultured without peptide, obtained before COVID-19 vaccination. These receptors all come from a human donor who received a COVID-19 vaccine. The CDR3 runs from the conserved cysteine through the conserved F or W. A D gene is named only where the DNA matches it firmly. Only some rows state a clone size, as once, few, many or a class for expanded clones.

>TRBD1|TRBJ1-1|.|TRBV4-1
TGCGCCAGCAGCCTCGGGACAGGGGGCCTTGTTGAAGCTTTCTTT
CASSLGTGGLVEAFF
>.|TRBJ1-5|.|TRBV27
TGTGCCAGCAAACGGATTTGGGGCAATCAGCCCCAGCATTTT
CASKRIWGNQPQHF
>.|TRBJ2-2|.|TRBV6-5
TGTGCCAGCAGTCTCCGGGGGGCCACCGGGGAGCTGTTTTTT
CASSLRGATGELFF
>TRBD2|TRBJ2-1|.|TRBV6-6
TGTGCCAGCACCCACCCCGGACTAGCGGGCCACAATGAGCAGTTCTTC
CASTHPGLAGHNEQFF
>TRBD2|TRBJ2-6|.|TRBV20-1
TGCAGTGCTAGTTTCGGGACTATTACCTCTGGGGCCAACGTCCTGACTTTC
CSASFGTITSGANVLTF
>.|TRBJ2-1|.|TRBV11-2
TGTGCCAGCAGCTTAGATCGGGGGAATGAGCAGTTCTTC
CASSLDRGNEQFF
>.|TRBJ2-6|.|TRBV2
TGTGCCGCCGGGTACGTCTCTGGGGCCAACGTCCTGACTTTC
CAAGYVSGANVLTF
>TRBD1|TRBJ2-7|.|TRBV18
TGTGCCAGCTCACAGGGGGCGATGACCTACGAGCAGTACTTC
CASSQGAMTYEQYF
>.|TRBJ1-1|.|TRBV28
TGTGCCAGCAGTTTATTGCAGGGAGAAGCTTTCTTT
CASSLLQGEAFF
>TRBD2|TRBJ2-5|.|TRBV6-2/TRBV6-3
TGTGCCAGCAGTTACTCGGAGCTAGCGGGAGAGACCCAGTACTTC
CASSYSELAGETQYF
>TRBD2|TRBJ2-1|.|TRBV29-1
TGCAGCCACCCGGGAGCGGGAGGGGTTAGGGATGAGCAGTTCTTC
CSHPGAGGVRDEQFF
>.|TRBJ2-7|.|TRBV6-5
TGTGCCAGCAGTTCCCCAGCTGGAAAGCAGTACTTC
CASSSPAGKQYF
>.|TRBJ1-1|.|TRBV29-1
TGCAGCGTTGACAGGTGGGGAGAGGGTGAAGCTTTCTTT
CSVDRWGEGEAFF
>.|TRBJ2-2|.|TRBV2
TGTGCCAGCAGTGACCGATCTAGGGTCGGGGAGCTGTTTTTT
CASSDRSRVGELFF
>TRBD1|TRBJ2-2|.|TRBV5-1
TGCGCCAGCAGCTCCGGGACAGGGAACACCGGGGAGCTGTTTTTT
CASSSGTGNTGELFF
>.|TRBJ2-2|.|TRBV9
TGTGCCAGCAGCGTGCAGGGTACCGGGGAGCTGTTTTTT
CASSVQGTGELFF
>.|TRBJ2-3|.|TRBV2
TGTGCCAGCAGTAACACAGATACGCAGTATTTT
CASSNTDTQYF
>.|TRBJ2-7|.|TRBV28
TGTGCCAGCAGTTTACTCCCCCGGGGGGAGCAGTACTTC
CASSLLPRGEQYF
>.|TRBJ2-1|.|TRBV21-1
TGTGCCAGCAGCGGTCCGGGACTAGCGAAAAACTACTCCTACAATGAGCAGTTCTTC
CASSGPGLAKNYSYNEQFF
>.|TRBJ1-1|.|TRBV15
TGTGCCACCAGCAGAGATCCTCAGCTTAGGACTGAAGCTTTCTTT
CATSRDPQLRTEAFF
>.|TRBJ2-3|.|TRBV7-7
TGTGCTAGCAGCCCCACAGGGCATGGCACAGATACGCAGTATTTT
CASSPTGHGTDTQYF
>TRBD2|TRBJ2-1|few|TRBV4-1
TGCGCCAGCAGCCAAGAGGGGACTAGCGGGTACAATGAGCAGTTCTTC
CASSQEGTSGYNEQFF
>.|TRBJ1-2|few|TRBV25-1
TGTGCCAGCAGTGAGGGGCAGGGAGCCCATGGCTACACCTTC
CASSEGQGAHGYTF
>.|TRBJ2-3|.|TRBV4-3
TGCGCCAGCAGCCAACGGGGGGCGCGTGATACGCAGTATTTT
CASSQRGARDTQYF
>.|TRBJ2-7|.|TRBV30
TGTGCCTGGATGGAAGGGACCCACTACGAGCAGTACTTC
CAWMEGTHYEQYF
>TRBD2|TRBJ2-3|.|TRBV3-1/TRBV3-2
TGTGCCAGCAGCCAGGAAGGACTAGCGGGGGGCGGGACAGATACGCAGTATTTT
CASSQEGLAGGGTDTQYF
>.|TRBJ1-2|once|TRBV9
TGTGCCAGCAGCGTAGGCCAGACAGTTAGTAACTATGGCTACACCTTC
CASSVGQTVSNYGYTF
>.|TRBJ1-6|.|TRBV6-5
TGTGCCAGCATCTACGGACGGCCTAATTCACCCCTCCACTTT
CASIYGRPNSPLHF
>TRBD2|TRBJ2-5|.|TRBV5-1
TGCGCCAGCAGCTTAGGACTAGCGGGAAACCCACAAGAGACCCAGTACTTC
CASSLGLAGNPQETQYF
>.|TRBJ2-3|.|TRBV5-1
TGCGCCAGCACCCTGGGGGACCCTATGACTCGTACGCAGTATTTT
CASTLGDPMTRTQYF
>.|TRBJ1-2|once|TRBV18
TGTGCCAGCTCACCATCCGACACCCGAACCTACACCTTC
CASSPSDTRTYTF
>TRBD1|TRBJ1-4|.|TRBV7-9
TGTGCCAGCAGCTTAGTGGCAGGGGGAACTAATGAAAAACTGTTTTTT
CASSLVAGGTNEKLFF